The clone carrying this T cell receptor beta chain was found a few times. The antigen remains unidentified. The data derive from a study of T-cell reconstitution after alpha-beta-depleted transplantation in children. Findings and caveats of the study: T-cell numbers and diversity, one year after transplant, stemmed largely from T cells that were newly produced. The study reportedly traced alpha-beta T cells about two months after transplant to several hundred expanded graft clones.

The TCRbeta library was prepared with unique molecular identifiers. From the PCR reads, TCRdb called clonotypes with MiXCR, one entry per CDR3 protein. The sample contains fewer than 700,000 distinct CDR3 sequences, more than 20% of which appear only once. Sequencing was performed on PBMCs, mostly from graft donor cells, taken 360 days after TCRalphabeta/CD19-depleted stem cell transplant. This clonotype originated in a boy less than two years old who had a stem cell transplant for acute myeloid leukemia, so the T cells may come from the graft donor.

The CDR3 loop reads CASSHATQTDTQYF. CDR3 nucleotides: TGTGCCAGCAGCCACGCGACCCAAACAGATACGCAGTATTTT. J is TRBJ2-3 and V is TRBV7-2; no clear D gene. The CDR3 extends over 14 amino acids. Germline V CDR1 and CDR2: SGHTA, FQGNSA. V was pared by 5 bases and J by 3 bases, with 12 bases between.